One T cell receptor beta chain is described in this entry. This entry belongs to a study of graft-versus-host responses after intestinal transplantation. For the study at large: Recipients were all induced with anti-thymocyte globulin, then given tacrolimus and steroids for approximately three years.

Germline CDR1 SGHAT, CDR2 FQNNGV. Trimming took 5 bases from V and 10 from J; bases not matched to a gene: 10. This CDR3 contains 15 residues. Notes on the study in general: Recipient marrow contained GvH clones, some of which appeared first in ileum or blood. Association was observed between peak circulating GvH clone levels and early post-transplant HvG declines. Graft-donor T cell macrochimerism coincided with high graft-versus-host to host-versus-graft clonal ratios in allografts.

There were around 200,000 CFSE-labeled responder cells plated together with around 200,000 irradiated, violet-dye-labeled stimulator cells. Some clones are missing from TCRdb's copy, which holds only in-frame ones; the method was immunoSEQ multiplex PCR. Of over 8,500 clones listed, 25% to 35% were seen once; the top ten hold 5% to 8%. The specimen comprised alloreactive CD8+ T cells from a mixed lymphocyte reaction culture, sampled before intestinal transplant. The subset denotes: CFSE-low proliferating T cells sorted from approximately 6-day pre-transplant mixed lymphocyte reaction (GvH or HvG direction). This clonotype was obtained from a human patient who received an intestinal transplant. The chain carries TRBV11-2 and TRBJ1-4; the match to TRBD1 covers 10 bases. The CDR3 loop is CASSPPLTGGGKLFF. DNA of the CDR3: TGTGCCAGCAGCCCACCCTTGACAGGGGGCGGAAAACTGTTTTTT.